A single T cell receptor (beta chain) is shown here with its context. Antigen specificity is unknown. The sample belongs to a study of siplizumab effects on memory and regulatory T cells. Points from the study as a whole: Naive or memory phenotype assignment was not possible for roughly 80-96% of proliferating CD4+ or CD8+ clones. Suppressive activity of Tregs proliferating in siplizumab cultures remained unconfirmed.

Assayed TCR templates numbered 90,000 to 100,000 for each sample. Assay: immunoSEQ multiplex PCR; the TCRdb copy retains only in-frame clones and omits some. The sample shows some 100,000 clones, 92% of them seen only once. The origin of this receptor is a human donor in good health. What was sequenced was Tregs sorted from blood.

CDR3: CASSPTVQGGRQPQHF. In nucleotides, the CDR3 is TGTGCCAGCAGCCCTACAGTTCAGGGCGGGCGACAGCCCCAGCATTTT. The chain joins TRBV7-8 to TRBJ1-5; maybe TRBD1 (5 bases). Trimming cost V 5 bases and J 7 bases, with 21 bases left between them. The germline V gene has CDR1 SGHVS and CDR2 FQNEAQ. The length of the CDR3 is 16 residues. The whole variable domain, remainder taken from reference TRBV7-8 and TRBJ1-5, is GAGVSQSPRYKVAKRGQDVALRCDPISGHVSLFWYQQALGQGPEFLTYFQNEAQLDKSGLPSDRFFAERPEGSVSTLKIQRTQQEDSAVYLCASSPTVQGGRQPQHFGDGTRLSIL.